This TCR beta chain was retrieved from a study of tumor and adjacent non-tumor tissue in lung cancer. V was clipped by 3 bases and J by 4 bases, with 13 bases between them. From germline, CDR1 is SGHRS and CDR2 YFSETQ. The length of the CDR3 is 14 residues. The library came from three nested PCR rounds adapted from ARM-PCR protocols. One entry per CDR3 protein, called by TCRdb with MiXCR from the multiplex PCR reads. The profile shows approximately 140,000 distinct CDR3 sequences, approximately 70% of them singletons. Points on this clonotype: The antigen is undetermined.

RNA was extracted from bulk tissue without any cell sorting. Broader study findings: Higher tumor TCR diversity was associated with shorter survival.

The sample taken for sequencing was lung tumor tissue. This chain connects TRBV5-1 to TRBJ2-5; D is uncertain. This TCR derives from a man aged 60-69 years with small cell lung cancer. The CDR3: CASSSTGTVETQYF. The CDR3, as DNA: TGCGCCAGCAGCTCCACCGGAACAGTAGAGACCCAGTACTTC.